This entry describes one T cell receptor beta chain. Other DNA sequences of this sample code for an identical CDR3. The record originates from a study of control samples from healthy donors and cancer patients. The CDR3 loop spans 12 amino acids. Trimming took 6 bases from V and 5 from J, leaving 10 bases between them. Some clones are missing from TCRdb's copy, which holds only in-frame ones; the method was immunoSEQ multiplex PCR. This table holds tens of thousands of clones, about 85% found once. This TCR came from a woman aged 70-85 years in good health. V is TRBV12-3 or TRBV12-4 and J is TRBJ1-1; a weak D match, TRBD1 (5 bases). The sample comprised blood. Here the CDR3 reads CASSSPGTEAFF. CDR3 bases: TGTGCCAGCAGCTCCCCAGGGACTGAAGCTTTCTTT.